Each of the 12 T cell receptor beta chains below was sequenced from the same sample in a study of cytomegalovirus exposure and HLA in healthy donors. The PCR was carried out with 60 Vbeta primers and 13 Jbeta primers. The data were produced by immunoSEQ multiplex PCR, yet TCRdb's version contains in-frame clones alone and is incomplete. The sample holds almost 200,000 clones, 70% to 80% seen once. The sequenced sample was PBMCs. The receptors originated from a male donor in good health and CMV-seropositive.

This clone was seen a single time. This chain links TRBV15 with TRBJ2-7; D is ambiguous. Looked up from germline, CDR1 is LNHNV and CDR2 is YYDKDF (reference sequence). Trimming took 0 bases from V and 6 from J, leaving 9 bases between them. CDR3 length equals 13 residues. Written as DNA, the CDR3 is TGTGCCACCAGCAGAGATCCGAGGTTCGAGCAGTACTTC. Encoded protein: CATSRDPRFEQYF.

The chain has TRBV7-2 and TRBJ2-7, with 9 bases identical to TRBD1. The CDR3 spans 14 residues. From germline, CDR1 is SGHTA and CDR2 FQGNSA. V trimming: 7 bases; J trimming: 2 bases; junction bases outside the gene matches: 6. CDR3 coding DNA: TGTGCCAGCACCGAACAGGGGGCAGCCTACGAGCAGTACTTC. The encoded protein is CASTEQGAAYEQYF.

The chain links TRBV23-1 to TRBJ1-4; 7 bases are a match to TRBD1. TRBV23-1 is an ORF; its function is uncertain. This CDR3 is built from 14 residues. V dropped 8 bases and J dropped 3; count of bases not matched to a gene: 6. CDR3 loop: CASPRQGSNEKLFF. In DNA form, the CDR3 reads TGCGCCAGCCCCAGACAGGGATCTAATGAAAAACTGTTTTTT.

The chain has TRBV27 and TRBJ2-7, with TRBD1 matching over 7 bases. J was trimmed by 2 bases and V by 4 bases; bases with no gene match: 11. The CDR3 runs 16 residues. CDR1 MNHEY and CDR2 SMNVEV come from the germline V gene (reference sequence). The CDR3 nucleotides are TGTGCCAGCAGTTCAGGCAAAATGACAGGGACCTACGAGCAGTACTTC. As protein: CASSSGKMTGTYEQYF.

This chain connects TRBV18 to TRBJ2-7; TRBD1 matches 8 bases. Unmatched junction bases numbered 8, after V lost 8 bases and J lost 2 bases. CDR3 length: 14 amino acids. Germline V gene sequence: CDR1 KGHSH, CDR2 LQKENI. The CDR3 sequence: CASQPGDRTYEQYF. The CDR3 DNA follows: TGTGCCAGCCAACCTGGGGACAGGACCTACGAGCAGTACTTC.

V and J are TRBV9 and TRBJ2-7; D might be TRBD2 (6 bases). Germline assignment: CDR1 SGDLS and CDR2 YYNGEE. Trimming took off 4 bases at V and 6 bases at J, with 14 bases between the two ends. The CDR3 consists of 13 residues. CDR3 coding DNA: TGTGCCAGCAGCCAATCGGGACTGAGCGAGCAGTACTTC. Translation: CASSQSGLSEQYF.

The chain links TRBV5-1 to TRBJ2-1; D uncertain. This CDR3 has 17 residues. Trimming removed 4 bases at V and 2 bases at J, with 19 bases between. Per the germline V gene, CDR1 is SGHRS and CDR2 is YFSETQ. CDR3 sequence (DNA): TGCGCCAGCAGCCCGGTCCGGCAGGTCCTTACCTACAATGAGCAGTTCTTC. This codes for CASSPVRQVLTYNEQFF.

J is TRBJ2-7 and V is TRBV29-1, with TRBD2 as a possible D gene (6 bases). V lost 5 bases, J lost 7 bases, and 15 bases lay in between. CDR1 SQVTM and CDR2 ANQGSEA come from the germline V gene. The CDR3 is made up of 12 amino acids. The CDR3 reads CSVPVLAGEQYF. In nucleotides, the CDR3 is TGCAGCGTTCCGGTTTTGGCGGGGGAGCAGTACTTC.

This rearrangement joins TRBV6-5 to TRBJ1-1; D not certain. The CDR3 has 14 amino acids. The germline V and J ends were trimmed by 2 bases and 1 base, with 8 bases remaining between them. The germline V gene has CDR1 MNHEY and CDR2 SVGAGI. The CDR3 is CASSYGGPNTEAFF. As DNA, the CDR3 is TGTGCCAGCAGTTACGGAGGCCCGAACACTGAAGCTTTCTTT.

The chain employs TRBV5-4 and TRBJ2-7; TRBD1 agrees at 9 bases. Germline V gene lookup returns CDR1 SGHNT and CDR2 YYREEE (reference sequence). The CDR3 totals 15 residues. Trimming cost V 2 bases and J 3 bases; bases outside gene matches: 6. The CDR3 bases are TGTGCCAGCAGCTTACCGGGACAGGGCATCTACGAGCAGTACTTC. Translated: CASSLPGQGIYEQYF. The full variable domain, completed using reference TRBV5-4 and TRBJ2-7, is ETGVTQSPTHLIKTRGQQVTLRCSSQSGHNTVSWYQQALGQGPQFIFQYYREEENGRGNFPPRFSGLQFPNYSSELNVNALELDDSALYLCASSLPGQGIYEQYFGPGTRLTVT.

The chain carries TRBV7-2 and TRBJ2-1; the match to TRBD2 covers 9 bases. The CDR3 has 15 amino acids. Per germline, CDR1 SGHTA and CDR2 FQGNSA. V was pared by 7 bases and J by 10 bases, with 14 bases of the junction left unmatched. Here the CDR3 reads CASTLGIAGDSEQFF. The CDR3 DNA reads as TGTGCCAGCACCCTTGGGATAGCGGGAGATAGCGAGCAGTTCTTC.

This chain links TRBV6-5 with TRBJ2-7; a possible D gene is TRBD1 (6 bases). The CDR3 is 15 amino acids. Trimming took off 7 bases at V and 1 base at J, with 17 bases between the two ends. Germline loops: CDR1 MNHEY, CDR2 SVGAGI. The CDR3 is CASTSPPQGSYEQYF. The CDR3 coding sequence is TGTGCCAGCACCTCTCCCCCGCAGGGGTCCTACGAGCAGTACTTC.